The T cell receptor beta chain described here comes from a study of cytomegalovirus exposure and HLA in healthy donors. Trimming shortened V by 6 bases and J by 0 bases, and 8 bases separated the two germline ends. The CDR3 consists of 13 residues. The germline gives CDR1 ENHRY, CDR2 SYGVKD. Primers for the PCR totalled 60 Vbeta and 13 Jbeta. Measured with immunoSEQ multiplex PCR; TCRdb has only the in-frame clones, and not every one. The sample records some 170,000 clones, around four fifths being singletons. The study, taken as a whole, reports: CMV serostatus was the sole immune exposure data available. Because they were indistinguishable, some V segments, including TRBV6-2 and TRBV6-3, were excluded. Confirmation in vitro established that a few CMV-associated chains were specific for CMV antigens. Based on reports, TCR beta sequences accurately predicted HLA-A and HLA-B alleles for most subjects.

Concerning this clone: Its specificity is not known.

The sequenced sample was PBMCs. The receptor comes from a woman between 45 and 60 years old in good health and CMV-seronegative. V and J are TRBV10-3 and TRBJ1-1; possible D gene TRBD1, 5 bases. The CDR3, as DNA: TGTGCCATCAGGAAGGGGATGAACACTGAAGCTTTCTTT. Protein product: CAIRKGMNTEAFF.